This T cell receptor beta chain was identified during a study of blood T cell repertoires in COVID-19. For the study at large: Whether acute or convalescent, the COVID-19 samples came from the United States, Italy and Spain. The analysed material was cDNA or gDNA that came from T cells, B-cell-depleted T cells, or PBMCs.

As handled by the study authors: Using reference gene primer amplification, nucleated cell counts were estimated. Sequencing used immunoSEQ multiplex PCR; TCRdb keeps in-frame clones, though not all of them. V and J calls and clone size are as listed in that table; D and trimming were resolved from the DNA. The sample has 60,000 to 65,000 clones; roughly 90% are singletons. The CDR3 is 14 amino acids. Germline trimming cut 7 bases from V and 2 bases from J; bases unmatched to any gene: 6. Germline CDR1 SNHLY, CDR2 FYNNEI. The TCR originated in a woman over 75 with active COVID-19. Sequenced input: peripheral blood. The J gene is TRBJ2-3, the V gene TRBV2; 7 positions match TRBD2. CDR3 nucleotide sequence: TGTGCCAGCATGGGAGGGGAGTCCACAGATACGCAGTATTTT. Its protein is CASMGGESTDTQYF.